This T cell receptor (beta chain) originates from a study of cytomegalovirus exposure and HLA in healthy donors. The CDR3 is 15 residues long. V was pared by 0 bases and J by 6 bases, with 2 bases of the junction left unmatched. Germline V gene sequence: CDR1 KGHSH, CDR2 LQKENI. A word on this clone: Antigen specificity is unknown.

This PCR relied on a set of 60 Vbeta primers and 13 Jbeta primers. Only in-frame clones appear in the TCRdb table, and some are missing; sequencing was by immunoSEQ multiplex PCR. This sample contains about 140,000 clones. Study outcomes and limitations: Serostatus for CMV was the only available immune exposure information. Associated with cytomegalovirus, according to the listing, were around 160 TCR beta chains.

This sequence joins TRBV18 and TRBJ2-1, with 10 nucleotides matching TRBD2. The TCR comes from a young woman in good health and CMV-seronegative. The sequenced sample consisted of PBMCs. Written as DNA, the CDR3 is TGTGCCAGCTCACCACCAGGACTAGCGGTCAATGAGCAGTTCTTC. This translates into CASSPPGLAVNEQFF.